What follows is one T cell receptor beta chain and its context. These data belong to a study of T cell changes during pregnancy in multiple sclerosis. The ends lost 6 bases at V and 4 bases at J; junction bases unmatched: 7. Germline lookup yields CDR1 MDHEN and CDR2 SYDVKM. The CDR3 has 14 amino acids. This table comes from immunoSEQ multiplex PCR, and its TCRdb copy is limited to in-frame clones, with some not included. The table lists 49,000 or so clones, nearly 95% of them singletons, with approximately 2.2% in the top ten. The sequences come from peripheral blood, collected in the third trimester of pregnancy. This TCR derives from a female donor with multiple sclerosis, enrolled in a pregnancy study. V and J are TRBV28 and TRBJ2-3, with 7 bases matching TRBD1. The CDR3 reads CASRIGTAADTQYF. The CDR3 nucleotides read TGTGCCAGCAGAATCGGGACAGCAGCAGATACGCAGTATTTT.